These 10 T cell receptor beta chains share one sample of origin, sequenced in a study of T cell responses to AZD1222 COVID-19 vaccine. Assay used: immunoSEQ multiplex PCR; TCRdb lists only in-frame clones, some missing. The sample gives tens of thousands of clones, 80% to 90% of which show up once; roughly 14% is in the top ten. The material sequenced was peripheral blood, taken 28 days after the second AZD1222 dose. The receptors were sampled from an adult who received the AZD1222 COVID-19 vaccine.

The J gene is TRBJ1-1, the V gene TRBV11-3; 7 bases map to TRBD1. The V gene's germline CDR1 is SGHNT and CDR2 YENEEA. CDR3 length: 12 amino acids. Trimming removed 6 bases from V and 11 bases from J; junction bases left unmatched: 9. The chain's CDR3 is CASSSTGDGAFF. The CDR3 DNA reads as TGTGCCAGCAGTTCCACAGGGGATGGCGCTTTCTTT.

This chain uses TRBV5-6 with TRBJ2-1; 8 bases align to TRBD2. After removal of 1 base from V and 4 bases from J, the junction contained 4 bases not matched to a gene. The CDR3 contains 15 residues. From germline, CDR1 is SGHDT and CDR2 YYEEEE. This chain's CDR3 is CASSLSVAGYNEQFF. The CDR3 DNA sequence: TGTGCCAGCAGCTTGTCGGTAGCGGGGTACAATGAGCAGTTCTTC.

The CDR3 reads CASSGLDSYNEQFF. DNA for the CDR3: TGTGCCAGTAGTGGACTAGATTCCTACAATGAGCAGTTCTTC. The chain uses TRBV19 and TRBJ2-1, with 7 bases fitting TRBD2. The CDR3 is 14 amino acids. V trimming: 5 bases; J trimming: 1 base; junction bases outside the gene matches: 2. Germline CDR1 LNHDA, CDR2 SQIVND (reference sequence).

V usage is TRBV10-3 and J usage is TRBJ1-5; D gene ambiguous. Trimming cost V 3 bases and J 0 bases, with 9 bases left between them. CDR3 length equals 15 residues. The germline gives CDR1 ENHRY, CDR2 SYGVKD. Here the CDR3 reads CAISDGSHSNQPQHF. CDR3 coding DNA: TGTGCCATCAGTGATGGGTCACATAGCAATCAGCCCCAGCATTTT.

The chain joins TRBV19 to TRBJ2-1, with D possibly being TRBD2 (5 bases). Between the trimmed V and J ends, which lost 5 bases and 12 bases, there was a span of 14 bases. Germline V lookup: CDR1 LNHDA, CDR2 SQIVND (reference sequence). The CDR3 is 12 residues long. The CDR3 bases are TGTGCCAGTAGTCCAGGACTGGGCGGGCAGTTCTTC. It yields the protein CASSPGLGGQFF.

The genes are TRBV7-2 and TRBJ1-1, with 8 bases matching TRBD1. V was pared by 4 bases and J by 1 base, with 11 bases of the junction left unmatched. This CDR3 is built from 17 residues. CDR1 is SGHTA and CDR2 is FQGNSA in the germline V gene. CDR3: CASSSVGTGGPNTEAFF. The CDR3 nucleotides read TGTGCCAGCAGCTCTGTGGGGACAGGCGGCCCGAACACTGAAGCTTTCTTT.

V and J are TRBV5-8 and TRBJ2-7; D call uncertain. The CDR3 totals 14 residues. Germline V gives CDR1 SGHTS, CDR2 YDEGEE. Trimming pared 0 bases from V and 6 bases from J, leaving 13 bases between. The CDR3 nucleotides are TGTGCCAGCAGCTTGGGCCGACTTGGCTTCGAGCAGTACTTC. It is translated as CASSLGRLGFEQYF.

This rearrangement joins TRBV2 to TRBJ1-1; no firm D call. The CDR3 loop spans 14 amino acids. Germline assignment: CDR1 SNHLY and CDR2 FYNNEI. Trimming stripped 6 bases from V and 4 bases from J, with 15 bases between. The CDR3 coding sequence is TGTGCCAGCAGCCCCGGGCCCTGGGGCACTGAAGCTTTCTTT. Translation gives CASSPGPWGTEAFF.

The gene calls are TRBV6-5 and TRBJ2-1, with TRBD2 identical over 9 bases. V dropped 2 bases and J dropped 6; count of bases not matched to a gene: 8. Germline V gene sequence: CDR1 MNHEY, CDR2 SVGAGI. The CDR3 is 16 residues long. CDR3 residues: CASSYRASGRPNEQFF. CDR3 nucleotides: TGTGCCAGCAGTTACCGGGCCAGCGGGAGGCCCAATGAGCAGTTCTTC.

The V and J genes are TRBV11-2 and TRBJ2-3; 7 positions match TRBD1. The CDR3 length is 15 residues. V was clipped by 1 base and J by 4 bases; unmatched bases: 5. Germline CDR1 and CDR2: SGHAT and FQNNGV. CDR3 protein: CASSLAGQQSDTQYF. The CDR3 coding sequence is TGTGCCAGCAGCTTAGCGGGACAGCAATCAGATACGCAGTATTTT.